This TCR beta chain was observed in a study of graft-versus-host responses after intestinal transplantation. Study background: All recipients were transplanted with multivisceral, liver-intestinal, or isolated intestinal grafts. Recipients uniformly received anti-thymocyte globulin induction, followed by tacrolimus and steroids for three to four years. Study-level points and caveats: Allografts carried high graft-versus-host to host-versus-graft clonal ratios in patients having graft-donor T cell macrochimerism. Among recipient marrow samples, GvH clones were found; some appeared first in ileum or blood.

Germline lookup yields CDR1 LNHDA and CDR2 SQIVND (reference sequence). The CDR3 is 14 residues long. V lost 5 bases to trimming and J lost 3 bases, with 13 bases between them. Assay: immunoSEQ multiplex PCR; the TCRdb copy retains only in-frame clones and omits some. The table lists 49,000 or so clones, 90% to 95% of them singletons. As regards this clone: Its specificity is unknown.

V usage is TRBV19 and J usage is TRBJ1-1, with a weak D call TRBD1 (6 bases). The input for sequencing was PBMCs, taken around 820 days after a first intestinal transplant, on the day of a second. The receptor comes from a human patient who received an intestinal transplant, so some T cells may come from the graft donor. The CDR3 DNA follows: TGTGCCAGTAGTCCAGGGGTTTTGGACACTGAAGCTTTCTTT. As protein: CASSPGVLDTEAFF. The complete variable domain, with remaining parts taken from reference TRBV19 and TRBJ1-1, reads DGGITQSPKYLFRKEGQNVTLSCEQNLNHDAMYWYRQDPGQGLRLIYYSQIVNDFQKGDIAEGYSVSREKKESFPLTVTSAQKNPTAFYLCASSPGVLDTEAFFGQGTRLTVV.